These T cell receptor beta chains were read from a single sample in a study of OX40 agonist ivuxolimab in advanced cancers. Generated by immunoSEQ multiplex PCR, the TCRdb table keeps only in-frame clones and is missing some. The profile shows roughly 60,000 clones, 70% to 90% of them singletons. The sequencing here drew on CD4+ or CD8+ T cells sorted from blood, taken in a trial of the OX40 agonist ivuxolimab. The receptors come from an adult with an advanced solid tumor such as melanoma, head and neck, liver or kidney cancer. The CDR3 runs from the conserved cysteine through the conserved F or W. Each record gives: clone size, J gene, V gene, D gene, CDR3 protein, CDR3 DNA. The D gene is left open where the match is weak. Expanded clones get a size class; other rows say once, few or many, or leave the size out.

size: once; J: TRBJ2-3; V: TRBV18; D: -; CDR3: CASSPTPGGSTDTQYF; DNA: TGTGCCAGCTCACCGACCCCGGGCGGTAGCACAGATACGCAGTATTTT
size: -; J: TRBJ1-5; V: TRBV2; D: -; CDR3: CASSEGYQGNQPQHF; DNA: TGTGCCAGCAGTGAAGGGTACCAGGGAAATCAGCCCCAGCATTTT
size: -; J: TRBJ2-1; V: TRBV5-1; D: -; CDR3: CASSFTLGNEQFF; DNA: TGCGCCAGCAGCTTTACTCTGGGGAATGAGCAGTTCTTC
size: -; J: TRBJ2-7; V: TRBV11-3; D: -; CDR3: CASSEWGPTGYEQYF; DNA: TGTGCCAGCAGCGAATGGGGACCCACTGGCTACGAGCAGTACTTC
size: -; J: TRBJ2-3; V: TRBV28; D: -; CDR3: CASSQSWSTDTQYF; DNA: TGTGCCAGCAGTCAGAGTTGGAGCACAGATACGCAGTATTTT
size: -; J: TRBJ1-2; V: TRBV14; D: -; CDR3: CASSNAGSHGYTF; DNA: TGTGCCAGCAGCAACGCGGGGTCTCATGGCTACACCTTC
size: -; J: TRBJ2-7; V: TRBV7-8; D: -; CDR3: CASSLGSGPHEQYF; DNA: TGTGCCAGCAGCTTAGGTTCCGGGCCCCACGAGCAGTACTTC
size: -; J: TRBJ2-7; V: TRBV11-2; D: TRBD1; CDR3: CASSLAGTGVEQYF; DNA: TGTGCCAGCAGCTTGGCGGGGACAGGGGTCGAGCAGTACTTC
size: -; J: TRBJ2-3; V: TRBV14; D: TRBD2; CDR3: CASSLAGVATDTQYF; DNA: TGTGCCAGCAGCCTAGCGGGAGTTGCCACAGATACGCAGTATTTT
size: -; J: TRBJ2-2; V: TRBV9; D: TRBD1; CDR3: CASSVGDRGRIRNTGELFF; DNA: TGTGCCAGCAGCGTAGGGGACAGGGGGCGCATTCGTAACACCGGGGAGCTGTTTTTT
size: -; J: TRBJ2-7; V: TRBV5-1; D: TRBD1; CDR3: CASSPGQIYEQYF; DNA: TGCGCCAGCAGCCCGGGACAGATCTACGAGCAGTACTTC
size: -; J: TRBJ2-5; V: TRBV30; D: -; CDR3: CAWVTPGDQETQYF; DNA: TGTGCCTGGGTTACCCCAGGGGACCAAGAGACCCAGTACTTC